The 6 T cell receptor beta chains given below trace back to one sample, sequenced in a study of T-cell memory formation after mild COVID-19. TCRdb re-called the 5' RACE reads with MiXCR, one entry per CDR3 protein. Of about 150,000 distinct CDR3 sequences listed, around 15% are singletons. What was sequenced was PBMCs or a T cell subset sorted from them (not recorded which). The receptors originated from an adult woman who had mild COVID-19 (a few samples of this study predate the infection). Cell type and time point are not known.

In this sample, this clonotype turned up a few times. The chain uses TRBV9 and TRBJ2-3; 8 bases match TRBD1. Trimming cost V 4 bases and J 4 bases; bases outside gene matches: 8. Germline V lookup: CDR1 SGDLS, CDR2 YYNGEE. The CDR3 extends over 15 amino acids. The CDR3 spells CASSPTQGVADTQYF. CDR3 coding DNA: TGTGCCAGCAGCCCCACACAGGGGGTCGCAGATACGCAGTATTTT.

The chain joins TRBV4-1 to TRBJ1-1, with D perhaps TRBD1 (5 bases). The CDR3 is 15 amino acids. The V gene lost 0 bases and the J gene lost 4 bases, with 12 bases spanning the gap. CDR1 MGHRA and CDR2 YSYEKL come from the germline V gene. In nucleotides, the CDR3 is TGCGCCAGCAGCCAAGACGGCAGGGCGGGCACTGAAGCTTTCTTT. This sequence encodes CASSQDGRAGTEAFF.

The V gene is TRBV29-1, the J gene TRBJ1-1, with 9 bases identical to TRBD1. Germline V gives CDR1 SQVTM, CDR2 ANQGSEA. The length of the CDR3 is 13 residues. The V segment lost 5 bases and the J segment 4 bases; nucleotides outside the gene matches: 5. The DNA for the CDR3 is TGCAGCGTTCGGACAGGGGCCGGCACTGAAGCTTTCTTT. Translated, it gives CSVRTGAGTEAFF.

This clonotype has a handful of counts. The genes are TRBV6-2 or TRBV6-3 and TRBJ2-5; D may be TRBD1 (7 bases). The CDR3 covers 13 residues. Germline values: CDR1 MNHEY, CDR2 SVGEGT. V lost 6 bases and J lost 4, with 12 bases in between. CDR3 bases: TGTGCCAGCAGCAGACAGGGAGGAGAGACCCAGTACTTC. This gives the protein CASSRQGGETQYF.

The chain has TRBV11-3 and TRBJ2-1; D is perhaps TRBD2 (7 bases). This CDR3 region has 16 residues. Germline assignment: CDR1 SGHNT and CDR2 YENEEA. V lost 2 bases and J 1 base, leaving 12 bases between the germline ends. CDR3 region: CASSLLRGASYNEQFF. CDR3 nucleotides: TGTGCCAGCAGCTTACTTCGGGGGGCTTCCTACAATGAGCAGTTCTTC.

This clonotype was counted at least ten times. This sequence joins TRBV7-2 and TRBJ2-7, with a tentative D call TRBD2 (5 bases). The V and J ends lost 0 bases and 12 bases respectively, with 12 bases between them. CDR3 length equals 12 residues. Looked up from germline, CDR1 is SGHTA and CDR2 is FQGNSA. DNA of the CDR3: TGTGCCAGCAGCTTAGCGGGATCAGGACTGTACTTC. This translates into CASSLAGSGLYF.